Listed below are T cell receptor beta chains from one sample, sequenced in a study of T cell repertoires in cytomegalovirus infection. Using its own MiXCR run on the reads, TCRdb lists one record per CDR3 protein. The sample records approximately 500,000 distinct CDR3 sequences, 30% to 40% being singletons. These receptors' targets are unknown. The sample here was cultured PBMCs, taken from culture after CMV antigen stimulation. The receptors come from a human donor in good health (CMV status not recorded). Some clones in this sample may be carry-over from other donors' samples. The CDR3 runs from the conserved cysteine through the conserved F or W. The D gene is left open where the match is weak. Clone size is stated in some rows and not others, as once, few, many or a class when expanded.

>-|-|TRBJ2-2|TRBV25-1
TGTGCCAGCAGTGAATTACGACAAATGACGAACACCGGGGAGCTGTTTTTT
CASSELRQMTNTGELFF
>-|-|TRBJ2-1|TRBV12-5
TGTGCTAGTGGTTTACTGCCTGGACTGCCCTACAATGAGCAGTTCTTC
CASGLLPGLPYNEQFF
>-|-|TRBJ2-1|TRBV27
TGTGCCAGCAGTTTAGAGGGGGGGTGGGGCGGTGAGCAGTTCTTC
CASSLEGGWGGEQFF
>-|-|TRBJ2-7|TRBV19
TGTGCCAGTAGCGACCTACCCTACGAGCAGTACTTC
CASSDLPYEQYF
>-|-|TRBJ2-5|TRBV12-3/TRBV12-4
TGTGCCAGCAGTTTGAGAACCACAAAACAAGAGACCCAGTACTTC
CASSLRTTKQETQYF
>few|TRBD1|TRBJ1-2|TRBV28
TGTGCCAGCAACAAACCGGGACAGGGAAGGGACTATGGCTACACCTTC
CASNKPGQGRDYGYTF
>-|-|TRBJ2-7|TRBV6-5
TGTGCCAGCAGAAGCTCGGGGGCAGGGTCCTACGAGCAGTACTTC
CASRSSGAGSYEQYF
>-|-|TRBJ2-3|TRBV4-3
TGCGCCAGCAGCCAAGCACTATTAGTAGATACGCAGTATTTT
CASSQALLVDTQYF
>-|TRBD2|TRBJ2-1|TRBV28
TGTGCCAGCAAACTAGCGGGAGGGCCTAATCGTGAGCAGTTCTTC
CASKLAGGPNREQFF
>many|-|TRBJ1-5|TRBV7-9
TGTGCCAGCAGCTCTGACACGTATAGCAATCAGCCCCAGCATTTT
CASSSDTYSNQPQHF
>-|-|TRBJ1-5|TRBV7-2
TGTGCCAGCAGTCTACCGGGGCTCAGCAATCAGCCCCAGCATTTT
CASSLPGLSNQPQHF
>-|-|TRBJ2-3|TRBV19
TGTGCCAGTAGTCCGATCCTGGGGACCCTTGGCACAGATACGCAGTATTTT
CASSPILGTLGTDTQYF
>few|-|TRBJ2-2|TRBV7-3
TGTGCCAGCAGCTTAACGGGAGTCTACACCGGGGAGCTGTTTTTT
CASSLTGVYTGELFF
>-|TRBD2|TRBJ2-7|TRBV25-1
TGTGCCACGGAACTAGCGGGAGACGAGCAGTACTTC
CATELAGDEQYF
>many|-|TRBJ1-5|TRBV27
TGTGCCAGCAGTTTGCAGGGCCCTCAGCCCCAGCATTTT
CASSLQGPQPQHF
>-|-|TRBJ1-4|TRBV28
TGTGCCAGCAGTCCCCCCTCAAGGGCGGAAAAACTGTTTTTT
CASSPPSRAEKLFF
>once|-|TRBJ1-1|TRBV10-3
TGTGCCATCAGCCCCGGACCCACGAACACTGAAGCTTTCTTT
CAISPGPTNTEAFF
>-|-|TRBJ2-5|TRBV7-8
TGTGCCAGCAGCTTAGGGTTTAGGTCGGTAGCGGCTCAAGAGACCCAGTACTTC
CASSLGFRSVAAQETQYF
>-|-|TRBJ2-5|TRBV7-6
TGTGCCAGCAGCTTAGCGTCAATGAAACCCCCAGAGACCCAGTACTTC
CASSLASMKPPETQYF
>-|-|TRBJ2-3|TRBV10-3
TGTGCCATCCGGGACAGCACAGATACGCAGTATTTT
CAIRDSTDTQYF
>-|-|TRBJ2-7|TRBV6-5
TGTGCCAGCAGTTATTCCGGGGGCAACTACGAGCAGTACTTC
CASSYSGGNYEQYF
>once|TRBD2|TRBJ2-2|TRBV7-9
TGTGCCAGCAGCCCTTTCTTCGCGGGAGGGCCTGAGCCCGGGGAGCTGTTTTTT
CASSPFFAGGPEPGELFF
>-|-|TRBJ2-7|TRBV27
TGTGCCAGCAGTTTAGGGCTAGCCCCCTGGGAGCAGTACTTC
CASSLGLAPWEQYF
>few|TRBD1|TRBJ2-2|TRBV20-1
TGCAGTGCCACGCAGGGGGCGCGGGGCACCGGGGAGCTGTTTTTT
CSATQGARGTGELFF
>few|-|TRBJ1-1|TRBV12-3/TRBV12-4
TGTGCCAGCATCCTTTACACTGAAGCTTTCTTT
CASILYTEAFF
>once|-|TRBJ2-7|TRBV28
TGTGCCAGCACACCGCAGGGACTCAAATCCTACGAGCAGTACTTC
CASTPQGLKSYEQYF
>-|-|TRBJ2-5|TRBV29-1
TGCAGCGTTGAAGACTGGTCCGACCAAGAGACCCAGTACTTC
CSVEDWSDQETQYF
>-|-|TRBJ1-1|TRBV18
TGTGCCAGCTCACTAGGACCCGCAACTGAAGCTTTCTTT
CASSLGPATEAFF
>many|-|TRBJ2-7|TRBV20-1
TGCAGTGCTGGGACATCCTTCTCCTACGAGCAGTACTTC
CSAGTSFSYEQYF
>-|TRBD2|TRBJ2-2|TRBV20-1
TGCAGTGCTAGAGGAATAGGACTAGCGTTGAACACCGGGGAGCTGTTTTTT
CSARGIGLALNTGELFF
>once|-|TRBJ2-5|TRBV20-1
TGCAGTGCGGAAGACAGGGCGGGGGAGACCCAGTACTTC
CSAEDRAGETQYF
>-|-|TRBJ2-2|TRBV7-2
TGTGCCAGCAGCCCCCCACCCTCTCATTGGAACACCGGGGAGCTGTTTTTT
CASSPPPSHWNTGELFF
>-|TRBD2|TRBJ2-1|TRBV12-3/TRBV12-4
TGTGCCAGCACTCTTTGGAGGACTAGCGGTTACAATGAGCAGTTCTTC
CASTLWRTSGYNEQFF
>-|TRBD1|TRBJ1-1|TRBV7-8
TGTGCCAGCAGCTCCGAGGACAGGCTAATCATGAACACTGAAGCTTTCTTT
CASSSEDRLIMNTEAFF
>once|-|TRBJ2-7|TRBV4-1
TGCGCCAGCAGCCAAGTTAAGGGTGTGGCCCCCTACGAGCAGTACTTC
CASSQVKGVAPYEQYF
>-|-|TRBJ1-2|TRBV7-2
TGTGCCAGCAGCTCGACCCCAGGGGACTATGGCTACACCTTC
CASSSTPGDYGYTF
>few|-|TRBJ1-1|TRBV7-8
TGTGCCAGCAGCTTAGAAGCTAAGGGTTGGAACACTGAAGCTTTCTTT
CASSLEAKGWNTEAFF
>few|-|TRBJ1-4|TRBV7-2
TGTGCCAGCAGCCAAGTGGGGAATGAAAAACTGTTTTTT
CASSQVGNEKLFF
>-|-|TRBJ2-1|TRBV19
TGTGCCAGCCGCCTGTCCCGGGAGAATGAGCAGTTCTTC
CASRLSRENEQFF
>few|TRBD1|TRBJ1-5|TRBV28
TGTGCCAGCAGTTTATTCGCAGGGGGGCGGCAGCCCCAGCATTTT
CASSLFAGGRQPQHF
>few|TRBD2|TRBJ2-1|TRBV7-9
TGTGCCAGCAGTCCGACAAGCGGGAGGGAATACAATGAGCAGTTCTTC
CASSPTSGREYNEQFF
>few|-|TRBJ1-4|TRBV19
TGTGCCAGTAGTATGACTGGTCGTGGAGAAAAACTGTTTTTT
CASSMTGRGEKLFF
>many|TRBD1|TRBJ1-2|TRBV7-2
TGTGCCAGCAGCTCCGGGACAGGGGGGTCGCGTGGCTACACCTTC
CASSSGTGGSRGYTF
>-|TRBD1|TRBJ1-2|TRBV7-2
TGTGCCAGCAGCACCCGACAGGGGGCAGGTGGCTACACCTTC
CASSTRQGAGGYTF
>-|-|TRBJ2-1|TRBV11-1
TGTGCCAGCAGCCCAGGGTTTAACGACAATGAGCAGTTCTTC
CASSPGFNDNEQFF
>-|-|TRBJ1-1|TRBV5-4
TGTGCCAGCAGCTTGGCAGTAGATGGGGGCACTGAAGCTTTCTTT
CASSLAVDGGTEAFF
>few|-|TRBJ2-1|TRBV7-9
TGTGCCAGCAGCTTAATGGGTAGGGGCGGCTACCATGAGCAGTTCTTC
CASSLMGRGGYHEQFF
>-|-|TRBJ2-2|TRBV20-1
TGCAGTGCTAGGTCCGGGACCACCGGGGAGCTGTTTTTT
CSARSGTTGELFF
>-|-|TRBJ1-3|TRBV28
TGTGCCAGCAGTCCGTCCAACTCTGGAAACACCATATATTTT
CASSPSNSGNTIYF
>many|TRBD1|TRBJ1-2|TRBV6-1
TGTGCCAGCAGTCCGGGACAGGGGAGGTACACCTTC
CASSPGQGRYTF
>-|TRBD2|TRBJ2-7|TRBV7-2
TGTGCCAGCAGCTTATCCGGGGCGGGAGGGCCGAGGGAGCAGTACTTC
CASSLSGAGGPREQYF
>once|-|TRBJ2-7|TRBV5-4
TGTGCTGTATTACGGGGACCCTCAGCCTACGAGCAGTACTTC
CAVLRGPSAYEQYF
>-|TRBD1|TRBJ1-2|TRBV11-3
TGTGCCAGCAGCTTAGATTGGGGGACAGGAGCTAACTATGGCTACACCTTC
CASSLDWGTGANYGYTF
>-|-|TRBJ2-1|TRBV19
TGTGCCAGTAGAGGGTGGGATCTTATCGATGAGCAGTTCTTC
CASRGWDLIDEQFF
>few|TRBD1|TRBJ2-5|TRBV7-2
TGTGCCAGCAGCCTTACCGGACAGGGCCTTGAGACCCAGTACTTC
CASSLTGQGLETQYF
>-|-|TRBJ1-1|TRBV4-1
TGCGCCAGCAGCCACCTGGTCCTAGTGGCTGTTCCTGAAGCTTTCTTT
CASSHLVLVAVPEAFF
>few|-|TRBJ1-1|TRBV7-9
TGTGCCAGCAGCCCCATGGCCGGGACACCAAATAGGGCTTTCTTT
CASSPMAGTPNRAFF
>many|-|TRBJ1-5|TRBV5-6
TGTGCCAGCAGCTTGGGACAGCTGAATCAGCCCCAGCATTTT
CASSLGQLNQPQHF
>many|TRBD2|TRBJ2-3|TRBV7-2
TGTGCCAGCAGCACCCGGGTAGCGGGAAGAGATACGCAGTATTTT
CASSTRVAGRDTQYF
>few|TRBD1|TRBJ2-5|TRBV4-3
TGCGCCAGCAGCCTCCTCCAGGGGGCTCGAGAGACCCAGTACTTC
CASSLLQGARETQYF